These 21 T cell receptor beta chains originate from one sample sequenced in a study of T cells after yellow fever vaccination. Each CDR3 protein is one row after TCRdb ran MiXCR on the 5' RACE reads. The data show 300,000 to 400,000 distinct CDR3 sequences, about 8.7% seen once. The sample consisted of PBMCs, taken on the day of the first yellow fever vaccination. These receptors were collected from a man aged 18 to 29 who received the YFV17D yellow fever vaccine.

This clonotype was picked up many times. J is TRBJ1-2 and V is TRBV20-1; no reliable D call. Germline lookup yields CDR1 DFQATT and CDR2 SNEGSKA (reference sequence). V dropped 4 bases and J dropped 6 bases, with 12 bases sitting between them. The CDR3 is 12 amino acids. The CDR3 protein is CSATTETHGYTF. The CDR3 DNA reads TGCAGTGCTACGACTGAAACCCATGGCTACACCTTC.

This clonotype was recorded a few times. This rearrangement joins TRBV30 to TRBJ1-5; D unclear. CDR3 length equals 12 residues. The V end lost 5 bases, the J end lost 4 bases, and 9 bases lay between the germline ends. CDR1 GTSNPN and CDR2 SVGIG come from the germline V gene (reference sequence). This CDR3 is CAWGRNNQPQHF. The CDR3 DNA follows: TGTGCCTGGGGACGGAATAATCAGCCCCAGCATTTT.

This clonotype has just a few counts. The CDR3 nucleotides read TGCGCCAGCAGCCAAGATTGGTCGGATCAAGAGACCCAGTACTTC. Protein: CASSQDWSDQETQYF. The rearrangement uses TRBV4-3 and TRBJ2-5; D gene unclear. The V end was cut by 0 bases, the J end by 2 bases, with 10 bases between. Germline V CDR1 and CDR2: LGHNA, YSLEER. The CDR3 runs 15 residues.

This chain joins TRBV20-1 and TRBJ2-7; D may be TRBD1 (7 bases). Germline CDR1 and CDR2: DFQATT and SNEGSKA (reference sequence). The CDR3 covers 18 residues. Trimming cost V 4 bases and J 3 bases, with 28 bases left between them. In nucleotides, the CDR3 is TGCAGTGCTACCGCCCCCTCAGGGGGGACACAGAGTTTCTACGAGCAGTACTTC. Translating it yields CSATAPSGGTQSFYEQYF.

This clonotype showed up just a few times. CDR3 DNA: TGTGCCAGCAGTTACTGGGACCGCCGTCACGAGAACACCGGGGAGCTGTTTTTT. Protein product: CASSYWDRRHENTGELFF. The chain couples TRBV6-5 to TRBJ2-2, with D perhaps given as TRBD1 or TRBD2 (5 bases each). The CDR3 runs to 18 residues. Looked up from germline, CDR1 is MNHEY and CDR2 is SVGAGI. V was pared by 1 base and J by 1 base, with 16 bases between.

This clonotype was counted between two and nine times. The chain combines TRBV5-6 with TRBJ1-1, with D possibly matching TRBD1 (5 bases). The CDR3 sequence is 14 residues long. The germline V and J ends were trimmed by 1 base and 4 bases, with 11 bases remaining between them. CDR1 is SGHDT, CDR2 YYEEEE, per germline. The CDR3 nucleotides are TGTGCCAGCAGCTTGTGGGGGGAGGTCACTGAAGCTTTCTTT. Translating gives CASSLWGEVTEAFF.

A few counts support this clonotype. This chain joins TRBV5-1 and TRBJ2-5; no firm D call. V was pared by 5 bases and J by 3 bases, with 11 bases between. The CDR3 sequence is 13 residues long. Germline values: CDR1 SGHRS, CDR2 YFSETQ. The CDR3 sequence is CASSGGSKETQYF. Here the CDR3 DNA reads TGCGCCAGCAGTGGTGGGTCTAAAGAGACCCAGTACTTC. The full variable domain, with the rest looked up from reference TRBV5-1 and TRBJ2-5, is KAGVTQTPRYLIKTRGQQVTLSCSPISGHRSVSWYQQTPGQGLQFLFEYFSETQRNKGNFPGRFSGRQFSNSRSEMNVSTLELGDSALYLCASSGGSKETQYFGPGTRLLVL.

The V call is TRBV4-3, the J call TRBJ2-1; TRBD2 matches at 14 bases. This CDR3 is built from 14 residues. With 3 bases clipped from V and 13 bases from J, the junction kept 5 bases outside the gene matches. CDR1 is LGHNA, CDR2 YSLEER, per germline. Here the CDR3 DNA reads TGCGCCAGCAGCCAGGGACTAGCGGGGGATAAACAGTTCTTC. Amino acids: CASSQGLAGDKQFF.

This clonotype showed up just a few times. This chain's CDR3 is CASAGTSGYTDTQYF. DNA of the CDR3: TGTGCCAGCGCCGGGACTAGCGGATACACAGATACGCAGTATTTT. The rearrangement joins TRBV5-4 to TRBJ2-3; 11 positions agree with TRBD2. V shed 7 bases and J 2 bases; nucleotides not matched to a gene: 6. Germline CDR1 reads SGHNT; CDR2 reads YYREEE (reference sequence). The CDR3 loop spans 15 amino acids.

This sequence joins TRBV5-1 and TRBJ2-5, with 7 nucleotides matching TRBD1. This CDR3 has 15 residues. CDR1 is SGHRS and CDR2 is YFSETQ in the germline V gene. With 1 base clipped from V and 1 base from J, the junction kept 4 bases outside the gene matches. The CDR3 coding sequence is TGCGCCAGCAGCTTGTGGGACAGTCCCCAAGAGACCCAGTACTTC. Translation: CASSLWDSPQETQYF.

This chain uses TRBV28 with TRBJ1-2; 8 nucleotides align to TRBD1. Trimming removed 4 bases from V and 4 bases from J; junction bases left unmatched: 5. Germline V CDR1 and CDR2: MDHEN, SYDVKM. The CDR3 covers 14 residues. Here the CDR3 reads CASSSYGQGYGYTF. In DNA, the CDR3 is TGTGCCAGCAGTTCATACGGACAGGGCTATGGCTACACCTTC.

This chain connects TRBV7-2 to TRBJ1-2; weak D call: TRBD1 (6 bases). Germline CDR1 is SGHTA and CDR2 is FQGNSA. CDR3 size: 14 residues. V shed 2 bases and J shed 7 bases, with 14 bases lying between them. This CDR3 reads CASSLNREGSGYTF. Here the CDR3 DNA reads TGTGCCAGCAGCTTAAACAGGGAAGGCTCTGGCTACACCTTC. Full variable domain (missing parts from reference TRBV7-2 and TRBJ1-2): GAGVSQSPSNKVTEKGKDVELRCDPISGHTALYWYRQSLGQGLEFLIYFQGNSAPDKSGLPSDRFSAERTGGSVSTLTIQRTQQEDSAVYLCASSLNREGSGYTFGSGTRLTVV.

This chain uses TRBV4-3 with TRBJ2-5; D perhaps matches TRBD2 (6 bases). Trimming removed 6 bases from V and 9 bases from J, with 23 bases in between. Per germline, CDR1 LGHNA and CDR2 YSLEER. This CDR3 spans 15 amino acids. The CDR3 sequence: CASSPTGGPHRAQYF. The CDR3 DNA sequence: TGCGCCAGCAGTCCAACCGGGGGACCGCATAGGGCCCAGTACTTC.

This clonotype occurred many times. The CDR3 region has the DNA TGTGCCAGTTGCAGGCGAAACACTGAAGCTTTCTTT. Translated: CASCRRNTEAFF. This rearrangement joins TRBV6-2 or TRBV6-3 to TRBJ1-1, with D unresolved. Germline V gene lookup returns CDR1 MNHEY and CDR2 SVGEGT. V was trimmed by 9 bases and J by 2 bases, leaving 10 bases between them. This CDR3 contains 12 residues.

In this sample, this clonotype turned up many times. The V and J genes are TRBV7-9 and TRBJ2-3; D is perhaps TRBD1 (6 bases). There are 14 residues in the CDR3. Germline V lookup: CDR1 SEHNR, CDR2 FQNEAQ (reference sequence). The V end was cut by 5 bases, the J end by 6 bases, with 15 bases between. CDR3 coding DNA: TGTGCCAGCAGCCGACCAGGGGTCATGGATACGCAGTATTTT. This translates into CASSRPGVMDTQYF.

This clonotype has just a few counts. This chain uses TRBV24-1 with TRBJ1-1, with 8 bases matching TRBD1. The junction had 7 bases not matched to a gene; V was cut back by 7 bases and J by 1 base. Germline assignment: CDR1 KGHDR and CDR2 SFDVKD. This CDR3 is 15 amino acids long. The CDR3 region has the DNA TGTGCCACCAGCTCCGGACAGGGCTGGAACACTGAAGCTTTCTTT. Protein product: CATSSGQGWNTEAFF.

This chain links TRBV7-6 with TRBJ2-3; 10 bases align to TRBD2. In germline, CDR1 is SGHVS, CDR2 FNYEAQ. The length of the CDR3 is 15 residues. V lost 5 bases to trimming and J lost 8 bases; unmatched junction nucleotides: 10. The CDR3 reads CASSTKRGGTGTQYF. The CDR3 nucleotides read TGTGCCAGCAGCACGAAGCGGGGGGGGACGGGTACGCAGTATTTT. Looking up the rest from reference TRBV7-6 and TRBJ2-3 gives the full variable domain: GAGVSQSPRYKVTKRGQDVALRCDPISGHVSLYWYRQALGQGPEFLTYFNYEAQQDKSGLPNDRFSAERPEGSISTLTIQRTEQRDSAMYRCASSTKRGGTGTQYFGPGTRLTVL.

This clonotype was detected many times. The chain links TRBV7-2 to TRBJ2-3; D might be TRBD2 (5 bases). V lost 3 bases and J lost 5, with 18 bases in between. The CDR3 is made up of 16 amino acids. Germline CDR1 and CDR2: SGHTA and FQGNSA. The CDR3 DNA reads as TGTGCCAGCAGCTTCCGCCCCCTAGTTCGGGAAGATACGCAGTATTTT. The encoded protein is CASSFRPLVREDTQYF.

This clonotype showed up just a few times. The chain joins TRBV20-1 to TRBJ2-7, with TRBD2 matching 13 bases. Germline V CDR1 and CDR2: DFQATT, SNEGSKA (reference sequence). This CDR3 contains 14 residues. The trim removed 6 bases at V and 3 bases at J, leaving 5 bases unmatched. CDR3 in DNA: TGCAGTGCCAAGACTAGCGGGGGGCTCTACGAGCAGTACTTC. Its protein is CSAKTSGGLYEQYF.

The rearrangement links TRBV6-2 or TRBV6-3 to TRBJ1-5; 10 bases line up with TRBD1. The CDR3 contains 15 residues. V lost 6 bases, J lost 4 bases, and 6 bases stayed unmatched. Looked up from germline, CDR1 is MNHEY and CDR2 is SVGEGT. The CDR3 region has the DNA TGTGCCAGCAGCCCTCGACAGGGGGCGAATCAGCCCCAGCATTTT. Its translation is CASSPRQGANQPQHF.

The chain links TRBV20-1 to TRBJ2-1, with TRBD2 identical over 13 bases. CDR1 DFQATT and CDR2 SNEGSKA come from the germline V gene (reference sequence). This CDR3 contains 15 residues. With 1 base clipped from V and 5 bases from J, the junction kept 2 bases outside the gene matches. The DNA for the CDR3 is TGCAGTGCTAGAGCGGGACTAGCGGGGAACAATGAGCAGTTCTTC. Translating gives CSARAGLAGNNEQFF.